The 25 T cell receptor beta chains below were found in one sample sequenced in a study of T cells in Graves' hyperthyroidism and ophthalmopathy (dated by TCRdb to the late 2010s). Receptors were amplified or captured by multiplex PCR. TCRdb names Illumina HiSeq 2000 as the instrument used. The TCR beta CDR3 regions were amplified from RNA transcripts. For the first round of RT-PCR on the TCR CDR3, the HTBI primer set was used together with the Qiagen OneStep RT-PCR kit. In TCRdb, the public reads were trimmed at Q25 with fastp and aligned with MiXCR, with productive beta chains retained. Each entry merges the rows of one CDR3 protein and shows their most common DNA and genes. Within this sample are 400,000 to 600,000 distinct CDR3 sequences, with 15% to 20% of them counted one time only. The ten largest clones capture roughly 29% of the sample. Sequencing was done on a sample of blood. These receptor sequences come from a woman in her twenties or thirties with Graves' ophthalmopathy.

This clonotype was recorded once. The chain combines TRBV28 with TRBJ1-5; tentatively, D is TRBD1 (6 bases). Germline values: CDR1 MDHEN, CDR2 SYDVKM. The CDR3 has 14 amino acids. Trimming shortened V by 6 bases and J by 5 bases, and 14 bases separated the two germline ends. The CDR3 DNA sequence: TGTGCCAGCAGCCAGGGGACGTATCATCAGCCCCAGCATTTT. Residues: CASSQGTYHQPQHF.

The table lists this clonotype with many counts. V usage is TRBV28 and J usage is TRBJ2-1, with D maybe TRBD1 (6 bases). Trimming took off 3 bases at V and 4 bases at J, with 22 bases between the two ends. CDR1 is MDHEN and CDR2 is SYDVKM in the germline V gene. The CDR3 has 18 residues. The CDR3: CASSFGVRSAGAYNEQFF. For the CDR3, the DNA is TGTGCCAGCAGTTTTGGGGTACGGTCGGCAGGGGCTTACAATGAGCAGTTCTTC.

This clonotype was picked up many times. This chain links TRBV7-2 with TRBJ2-7, with 10 bases aligning to TRBD1. With 3 bases clipped from V and 6 bases from J, the junction kept 5 bases outside the gene matches. This CDR3 spans 14 amino acids. Germline CDR1 and CDR2: SGHTA and FQGNSA. CDR3 region: CASSFRQGASEQYF. CDR3 in DNA: TGTGCCAGCAGCTTTAGACAGGGGGCGAGCGAGCAGTACTTC.

This clonotype was counted between two and nine times. The CDR3 coding sequence is TGTGCCAGCGGGCGGTCCTACAATGAGCAGTTCTTC. This gives the protein CASGRSYNEQFF. V and J are TRBV28 and TRBJ2-1; D is unresolved. Germline assignment: CDR1 MDHEN and CDR2 SYDVKM. Trimming shortened V by 8 bases and J by 1 base, and 6 bases separated the two germline ends. This CDR3 spans 12 amino acids.

This clonotype was recorded many times. The chain carries TRBV2 and TRBJ2-2, with 9 bases lining up with TRBD1. The CDR3 loop spans 15 amino acids. V shed 8 bases and J 6 bases; nucleotides not matched to a gene: 10. From germline, CDR1 is SNHLY and CDR2 FYNNEI. CDR3 sequence: CASYPDTGGPGELFF. The CDR3 DNA is TGTGCCAGCTATCCCGATACAGGGGGCCCCGGGGAGCTGTTTTTT. Using reference TRBV2 and TRBJ2-2 for the parts outside the CDR3, the full variable domain is EPEVTQTPSHQVTQMGQEVILRCVPISNHLYFYWYRQILGQKVEFLVSFYNNEISEKSEIFDDQFSVERPDGSNFTLKIRSTKLEDSAMYFCASYPDTGGPGELFFGEGSRLTVL.

V and J are TRBV6-2 or TRBV6-3 and TRBJ1-2; 8 bases line up with TRBD1. With 5 bases clipped from V and 8 bases from J, the junction kept 10 bases outside the gene matches. The CDR3 length is 14 residues. CDR1 and CDR2 (germline): MNHEY, SVGEGT. The DNA of the CDR3 is TGTGCCAGCAGTACCCGGACAGGGAGTGGCGGCTACACCTTC. Amino acid sequence: CASSTRTGSGGYTF.

The rearrangement links TRBV18 to TRBJ1-6; TRBD1 matches at 7 bases. Trimming cost V 3 bases and J 10 bases; bases outside gene matches: 15. This CDR3 is built from 17 residues. CDR1 is KGHSH and CDR2 is LQKENI in the germline V gene. Here the CDR3 reads CASSPINRGDIYSPLHF. The CDR3 nucleotides are TGTGCCAGCTCACCGATCAACAGGGGCGATATTTACTCACCCCTCCACTTT. The full variable domain, completed using reference TRBV18 and TRBJ1-6, is NAGVMQNPRHLVRRRGQEARLRCSPMKGHSHVYWYRQLPEEGLKFMVYLQKENIIDESGMPKERFSAEFPKEGPSILRIQQVVRGDSAAYFCASSPINRGDIYSPLHFGNGTRLTVT.

There are many counts of this clonotype. V usage is TRBV5-5 and J usage is TRBJ1-1; D is uncertain. Deletions cut 2 bases from V and 2 bases from J, with 22 bases between. The CDR3 has 18 amino acids. Germline V gene lookup returns CDR1 SGHKS and CDR2 YYEKEE (reference sequence). CDR3 residues: CASSFRPAATSSNTEAFF. The CDR3 DNA reads as TGTGCCAGCAGCTTCCGACCCGCCGCAACGTCTTCTAACACTGAAGCTTTCTTT.

There are many counts of this clonotype. The chain links TRBV11-2 to TRBJ2-1, with 8 positions matching TRBD1. Per the germline V gene, CDR1 is SGHAT and CDR2 is FQNNGV. J gave up 4 bases and V 4 bases, and 12 bases lay outside the gene matches. CDR3 length: 17 residues. CDR3 region: CASSSMSGTGAYNEQFF. The CDR3 DNA reads TGTGCCAGCAGCTCGATGTCCGGGACAGGCGCTTACAATGAGCAGTTCTTC.

This clonotype was detected many times. The genes are TRBV3-1 and TRBJ1-1; D is uncertain. Trimming shortened V by 0 bases and J by 1 base, and 15 bases separated the two germline ends. The CDR3 has 17 amino acids. CDR1 and CDR2 (germline): LGHDT, YNNKEL (reference sequence). The CDR3 loop reads CASSQEPSTGTNTEAFF. Here the CDR3 DNA reads TGTGCCAGCAGCCAAGAACCATCCACGGGTACGAACACTGAAGCTTTCTTT. Together with reference TRBV3-1 and TRBJ1-1, the CDR3 gives the full variable domain: DTAVSQTPKYLVTQMGNDKSIKCEQNLGHDTMYWYKQDSKKFLKIMFSYNNKELIINETVPNRFSPKSPDKAHLNLHINSLELGDSAVYFCASSQEPSTGTNTEAFFGQGTRLTVV.

This clonotype was detected many times. V and J are TRBV7-2 and TRBJ2-7; 8 nucleotides line up with TRBD2. This CDR3 has 19 amino acids. V trimming: 1 base; J trimming: 4 bases; junction bases outside the gene matches: 18. Germline V gene sequence: CDR1 SGHTA, CDR2 FQGNSA. The CDR3 sequence is CASSLDPVMFAGGSYEQYF. The CDR3 nucleotides read TGTGCCAGCAGCTTAGATCCCGTGATGTTCGCGGGAGGTTCTTACGAGCAGTACTTC.

The chain has TRBV18 and TRBJ1-4; D uncertain. CDR1 KGHSH and CDR2 LQKENI come from the germline V gene. This CDR3 comprises 16 residues. The V end lost 3 bases, the J end lost 4 bases, and 15 bases lay between the germline ends. The CDR3 bases are TGTGCCAGCTCACCGCAGGCGGTGCCCGGTAATGAAAAACTGTTTTTT. Its protein product is CASSPQAVPGNEKLFF.

The rearrangement links TRBV7-2 to TRBJ1-2; 10 bases are a match to TRBD1. Germline V gene sequence: CDR1 SGHTA, CDR2 FQGNSA. With 0 bases clipped from V and 6 bases from J, the junction kept 16 bases outside the gene matches. The CDR3 has 19 residues. The CDR3, as DNA: TGTGCCAGCAGCTTAGCGCAAGGGGGTCGGGGACAGGGGAAGGATGGCTACACCTTC. Translation gives CASSLAQGGRGQGKDGYTF.

The chain links TRBV20-1 to TRBJ1-1; 7 nucleotides line up with TRBD1. V trimming: 8 bases; J trimming: 1 base; junction bases outside the gene matches: 10. The CDR3 is made up of 14 amino acids. The V gene's germline CDR1 is DFQATT and CDR2 SNEGSKA (reference sequence). In DNA, the CDR3 is TGCAGTCCCTTCAGGGGGGGTCAGAACACTGAAGCTTTCTTT. Its translation: CSPFRGGQNTEAFF.

This clonotype has ten or more counts. This sequence joins TRBV11-2 and TRBJ2-1; tentative D call: TRBD1 (5 bases). The CDR3 extends over 13 amino acids. Germline V gives CDR1 SGHAT, CDR2 FQNNGV. Trimming took 0 bases from V and 8 from J, leaving 8 bases between them. For the CDR3, the DNA is TGTGCCAGCAGCTTAGAGGGGCGCGATGAGCAGTTCTTC. It yields the protein CASSLEGRDEQFF.

The rearrangement joins TRBV7-8 to TRBJ1-5, with 7 bases matching TRBD1. V dropped 2 bases and J dropped 7; count of bases not matched to a gene: 14. Germline V lookup: CDR1 SGHVS, CDR2 FQNEAQ. The CDR3 covers 17 residues. The CDR3 is CASSLQPGTAGGQPQHF. DNA of the CDR3: TGTGCCAGCAGCTTACAGCCAGGGACAGCCGGCGGACAGCCCCAGCATTTT.

This clonotype has at least ten counts. The V and J genes are TRBV5-5 and TRBJ2-1; 9 nucleotides align to TRBD1. V lost 4 bases, J lost 2 bases, and 10 bases stayed unmatched. The CDR3 totals 17 residues. Germline CDR1 is SGHKS and CDR2 is YYEKEE (reference sequence). CDR3 amino acids: CASSPGPGTGPYNEQFF. CDR3 nucleotide sequence: TGTGCCAGCAGCCCCGGACCCGGGACAGGGCCCTACAATGAGCAGTTCTTC.

The V and J genes are TRBV6-2 or TRBV6-3 and TRBJ2-1; D might be TRBD2 (6 bases). The length of the CDR3 is 15 residues. From germline, CDR1 is MNHEY and CDR2 SVGEGT. V shed 6 bases and J shed 4 bases, with 16 bases lying between them. CDR3 amino acids: CASRGTGVLYNEQFF. The CDR3 DNA is TGTGCCAGCAGAGGGACGGGAGTTTTGTACAATGAGCAGTTCTTC.

The rearrangement uses TRBV20-1 and TRBJ2-2; the D is unclear. Germline V lookup: CDR1 DFQATT, CDR2 SNEGSKA (reference sequence). V was trimmed by 5 bases and J by 5 bases, leaving 12 bases between them. This CDR3 comprises 13 residues. The CDR3 is CSASARVTGELFF. The CDR3 bases are TGCAGTGCTTCGGCAAGGGTAACCGGGGAGCTGTTTTTT.

The gene calls are TRBV6-1 and TRBJ1-2, with TRBD1 matching over 7 bases. Germline trimming cut 6 bases from V and 5 bases from J; bases unmatched to any gene: 6. CDR3 length equals 13 residues. CDR1 is MNHNS and CDR2 is SASEGT in the germline V gene. Here the CDR3 reads CASSRDSQYGYTF. The CDR3 nucleotides are TGTGCCAGCAGCCGGGACAGCCAGTATGGCTACACCTTC.

The V and J genes are TRBV5-1 and TRBJ2-3; 10 bases agree with TRBD1. The V gene end was trimmed by 1 base and the J gene end by 6 bases; junction bases not matched to a gene: 5. The CDR3 sequence is 15 residues long. The germline gives CDR1 SGHRS, CDR2 YFSETQ. DNA of the CDR3: TGCGCCAGCAGCTTGAAAGGGACAGGGGCCGATACGCAGTATTTT. Its protein product is CASSLKGTGADTQYF.

At least ten counts were recorded for this clonotype. The chain links TRBV28 to TRBJ2-1, with D perhaps TRBD2 (5 bases). The CDR3 consists of 13 residues. Germline assignment: CDR1 MDHEN and CDR2 SYDVKM. The V and J ends lost 7 bases and 4 bases respectively, with 11 bases between them. CDR3 residues: CASTLGVYNEQFF. CDR3 bases: TGTGCCAGCACGCTCGGGGTGTACAATGAGCAGTTCTTC.

Notes on this clonotype: Since a much larger clone is just one base distant, this may be a read error. The V and J genes are TRBV5-1 and TRBJ1-1; weak D call: TRBD1 (5 bases). This CDR3 has 15 amino acids. V lost 3 bases, J lost 4 bases, and 16 bases lay in between. In germline, CDR1 is SGHRS, CDR2 YFSETQ. The chain's CDR3 is CASSSAVGGTTEAFF. As DNA, the CDR3 is TGCGCCAGCAGCTCGGCAGTCGGGGGAACCACTGAAGCTTTCTTT.

This clonotype was counted between two and nine times. The chain is built from TRBV28 and TRBJ1-5, with D uncertain. Trimming pared 4 bases from V and 2 bases from J, leaving 9 bases between. Germline values: CDR1 MDHEN, CDR2 SYDVKM. This CDR3 is 14 amino acids long. The CDR3 spells CASSSAIGNQPQHF. In nucleotides, the CDR3 is TGTGCCAGCAGTTCCGCAATCGGCAATCAGCCCCAGCATTTT.

This clonotype turned up a few times. V and J are TRBV28 and TRBJ2-2; 13 bases fit TRBD2. In germline, CDR1 is MDHEN, CDR2 SYDVKM. J lost 0 bases, V lost 3 bases, and 4 bases had no gene match. This CDR3 contains 18 residues. CDR3 amino acids: CASSFGTSGMTNTGELFF. CDR3 DNA sequence: TGTGCCAGCAGTTTCGGGACTAGCGGGATGACGAACACCGGGGAGCTGTTTTTT.